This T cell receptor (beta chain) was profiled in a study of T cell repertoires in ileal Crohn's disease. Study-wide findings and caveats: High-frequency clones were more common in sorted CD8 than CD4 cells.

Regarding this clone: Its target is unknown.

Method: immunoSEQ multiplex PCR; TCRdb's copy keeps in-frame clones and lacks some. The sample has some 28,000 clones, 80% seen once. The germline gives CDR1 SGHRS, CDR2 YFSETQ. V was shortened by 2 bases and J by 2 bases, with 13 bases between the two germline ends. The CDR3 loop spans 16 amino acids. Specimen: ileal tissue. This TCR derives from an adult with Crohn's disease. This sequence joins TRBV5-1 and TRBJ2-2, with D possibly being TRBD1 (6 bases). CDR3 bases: TGCGCCAGCAGCTTCCTAGGGGGACCCAACACCGGGGAGCTGTTTTTT. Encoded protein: CASSFLGGPNTGELFF.